The rows below give T cell receptor beta chains drawn from one sample of a study of shared clonotypes between healthy human individuals. The repertoire was sequenced with immunoSEQ multiplex PCR; TCRdb's copy has only in-frame clones and lacks some. The sample shows about 1.1 million clones, approximately 78% of them seen only once. The sample comprised memory CD4+ T cells from PBMCs. These TCRs come from a man between 18 and 29 years old in good health. Some clones in this sample may be carry-over from other donors' samples. CDR3s include the opening cysteine and the closing phenylalanine or tryptophan. A D gene is named only where the DNA matches it firmly. For some rows the clone size is stated as once, few or many, or as a class when expanded; others skip it.

d_call j_call clone_size v_call cdr3_nt cdr3_aa
NA TRBJ2-3 once TRBV11-2 TGTGCCAGCAGCTTAGTGGCAGTCCCCACAGATACGCAGTATTTT CASSLVAVPTDTQYF
NA TRBJ1-2 NA TRBV28 TGTGCCAGCAGTTTAGTCAGGGACCACTATGGCTACACCTTC CASSLVRDHYGYTF
NA TRBJ2-1 NA TRBV6-6 TGTGCCAGCAGTTACCCCGGGGTTGGTGAGCAGTTCTTC CASSYPGVGEQFF
NA TRBJ2-7 NA TRBV9 TGTGCCAGCAGCCCTCGGGTGGGCCGCGAGCAGTACTTC CASSPRVGREQYF
NA TRBJ2-7 many TRBV9 TGTGCCAGCAGCGTAGGTCCGACGGGACCCTACGAGCAGTACTTC CASSVGPTGPYEQYF
NA TRBJ2-5 NA TRBV6-6 TGTGCCAGCAGTCAATGGGGGGACGGGAAAACCCAGTACTTC CASSQWGDGKTQYF
NA TRBJ2-5 once TRBV25-1 TGTGCCAGCAGTGAAAGCCTAGCTGGGGCAGAGACCCAGTACTTC CASSESLAGAETQYF
NA TRBJ2-5 NA TRBV5-4 TGTGCCAGCAGCTTTGGGGAGGAGACCCAGTACTTC CASSFGEETQYF
TRBD1 TRBJ1-2 NA TRBV6-1 TGTGCCAGCAGTCCTCGGGACAGGGGGACCTATGGCTACACCTTC CASSPRDRGTYGYTF
NA TRBJ1-5 NA TRBV5-5 TGTGCCAGCAGCTTGCTTCTGGGTAACAATCAGCCCCAGCATTTT CASSLLLGNNQPQHF
TRBD2 TRBJ2-3 NA TRBV4-2 TGTGCCAGCAGCCAAGGACTAGCGGGAGGGGTAAGCACAGATACGCAGTATTTT CASSQGLAGGVSTDTQYF
NA TRBJ1-4 NA TRBV7-7 TGTGCCAGCAGCTTAGGAATGGGGTCTAATGAAAAACTGTTTTTT CASSLGMGSNEKLFF
NA TRBJ2-5 NA TRBV5-1 TGCGCCAGCAGCTTGGGACGGGGGAGGCAAGAGACCCAGTACTTC CASSLGRGRQETQYF
NA TRBJ1-1 NA TRBV4-2 TGTGCCAGCAGCCTACCTGGCCCTGAAGCTTTCTTT CASSLPGPEAFF
NA TRBJ1-1 few TRBV2 TGTGCCAGCAGTGTCTCGAACACTGAAGCTTTCTTT CASSVSNTEAFF
NA TRBJ2-1 NA TRBV7-2 TGTGCCAGCAGCAGGGAGGTTCAATACAATGAGCAGTTCTTC CASSREVQYNEQFF
TRBD1 TRBJ1-1 NA TRBV5-1 TGCGCCAGCAGCCCCGGACAGGGTGGAAGAGCTTTCTTT CASSPGQGGRAFF
TRBD1 TRBJ2-3 NA TRBV5-4 TGTGCCAGCAGCTTCAGGGACAGGGGGGATACGCAGTATTTT CASSFRDRGDTQYF
NA TRBJ2-5 NA TRBV15 TGTGCCACCAGCAGAGATACAGAAGAGACCCAGTACTTC CATSRDTEETQYF
TRBD2 TRBJ2-2 NA TRBV2 TGCGCCACTAGCGGGAGGGCCGGCGCGAACACCGGGGAGCTGTTTTTT CATSGRAGANTGELFF
TRBD1 TRBJ1-2 NA TRBV18 TGTGCCAGCTCACCGTTAGGACAGGTCTATGGCTACACCTTC CASSPLGQVYGYTF
TRBD2 TRBJ2-3 NA TRBV5-5 TGTGCCAGCAGCACCGGGACTAGCGGTAGCACAGATACGCAGTATTTT CASSTGTSGSTDTQYF
NA TRBJ2-7 NA TRBV7-2 TGTGCCAGCAGCTTAGTTTGGACTATAGACGAGCAGTACTTC CASSLVWTIDEQYF
TRBD1 TRBJ2-5 many TRBV5-1 TGCGCCAGCAGCTTGTGGACAGGGGAGACCCAGTACTTC CASSLWTGETQYF
NA TRBJ2-4 NA TRBV5-4 TGTGCCAGCAGCCCCGGAGTCTCGGCCAAAAACATTCAGTACTTC CASSPGVSAKNIQYF
NA TRBJ2-7 NA TRBV19 TGTGCCAGTAGTCCAGGAGCAGGCCCCACGTCCTACGAGCAGTACTTC CASSPGAGPTSYEQYF
NA TRBJ2-7 NA TRBV6-5 TGTGCCAGCAGTTACGATGGTTCCAGGCCCGAGCAGTACTTC CASSYDGSRPEQYF
NA TRBJ1-6 NA TRBV2 TGTGCCAGCAGTGAAGCGGACTCGGGACGCGGACCCCTCCACTTT CASSEADSGRGPLHF
TRBD2 TRBJ2-3 NA TRBV18 TGTGCCAGCTCAGTCATAGCGGGAGAGATCACAGATACGCAGTATTTT CASSVIAGEITDTQYF
NA TRBJ1-2 NA TRBV20-1 TGCAGTGCTGATGAAGGCTACACCTTC CSADEGYTF
TRBD1 TRBJ2-3 NA TRBV6-4 TGTGCCAGCAGTCTGGGACAGGGGGCAGATACGCAGTATTTT CASSLGQGADTQYF
TRBD2 TRBJ2-1 NA TRBV11-2 TGTGCCAGCAGCCAAGGACTAGCGGCCAGCTCCTACAATGAGCAGTTCTTC CASSQGLAASSYNEQFF
TRBD1 TRBJ2-7 NA TRBV28 TGTGCCAGCAGTTTACAGGACAGGGGGCTCTACGAGCAGTACTTC CASSLQDRGLYEQYF
NA TRBJ2-7 NA TRBV10-3 TGTGCCATCAGTGAGTCGGTTACAGCAAATACCTACGAGCAGTACTTC CAISESVTANTYEQYF
NA TRBJ1-3 NA TRBV5-1 TGCGCCAGCAGCTCGACGGACTCTGGAAACACCATATATTTT CASSSTDSGNTIYF
TRBD1 TRBJ2-5 NA TRBV27 TGTGCCAGCAGTACCGGACAGGGGGGAGAGACCCAGTACTTC CASSTGQGGETQYF
TRBD1 TRBJ2-3 NA TRBV5-1 TGCGCCAGCAGCTGGACAGGGAGAGGGACGACAGATACGCAGTATTTT CASSWTGRGTTDTQYF
NA TRBJ2-5 many TRBV5-1 TGCGCCAGCAGCTTGCCTGGGGAAGAGACCCAGTACTTC CASSLPGEETQYF
NA TRBJ2-5 NA TRBV5-4 TGTGCCAGCAGCTTGTACCCCCTGGGAGAGACCCAGTACTTC CASSLYPLGETQYF
NA TRBJ2-7 few TRBV5-1 TGCGCCAGCAGTCCCGGACTCTTCCCGGGCGAATACGAGCAGTACTTC CASSPGLFPGEYEQYF
NA TRBJ2-1 NA TRBV27 TGTGCCAGCAGTTCAGGGTCAGGGTACAATGAGCAGTTCTTC CASSSGSGYNEQFF
TRBD1 TRBJ2-1 NA TRBV6-1 TGTGCCAGTTGGACAGGGGGGTACAATGAGCAGTTCTTC CASWTGGYNEQFF
NA TRBJ2-5 NA TRBV12-5 TGTGCTAGTGGTATCGGAGAGACCCAGTACTTC CASGIGETQYF
TRBD1 TRBJ1-1 NA TRBV6-6 TGTGCCAGCGGGCAGACAGGGGGCACTGAAGCTTTCTTT CASGQTGGTEAFF
TRBD1 TRBJ1-2 NA TRBV5-3 TGTGCCAGCCCGACCAGTAAAGGGACAGCCTATGGCTACACCTTC CASPTSKGTAYGYTF
NA TRBJ2-6 once TRBV15 TGTGCCACCAGCAGATTTAGGCAGGGTGGGGCCAACGTCCTGACTTTC CATSRFRQGGANVLTF
TRBD2 TRBJ2-1 once TRBV7-9 TGTGCCAGCAACTTAAGGAAGCGGGAGGGCCGGGATGAGCAGTTCTTC CASNLRKREGRDEQFF
NA TRBJ2-2 few TRBV5-1 TGCGCCAGCAGCTCCAAAACGGGCACCGGGGAGCTGTTTTTT CASSSKTGTGELFF
TRBD1 TRBJ2-3 NA TRBV30 TGTGCCTGGAACCCGACAGGGGTGGGGGATACGCAGTATTTT CAWNPTGVGDTQYF
TRBD2 TRBJ2-7 NA TRBV28 TGTGCCAGCAGCGGACTAGCCTACGAGCAGTACTTC CASSGLAYEQYF
TRBD1 TRBJ1-2 NA TRBV5-1 TGCGCCAGCAGCGTTAGGACAGGAGCTAACTATGGCTACACCTTC CASSVRTGANYGYTF
NA TRBJ2-4 NA TRBV7-9 TGTGCCAGCAGCTTAGCCCCTGGAGGGGCCAAAAACATTCAGTACTTC CASSLAPGGAKNIQYF
NA TRBJ2-3 NA TRBV18 TGTGCCAGCTCACCACGTGCGGCAGCCGGAGATACGCAGTATTTT CASSPRAAAGDTQYF
TRBD2 TRBJ2-7 NA TRBV4-3 TGCGCCAGCAGCCAAGAGGGGAGGGGCGTGCACGAGCAGTACTTC CASSQEGRGVHEQYF
TRBD1 TRBJ2-2 NA TRBV7-2 TGTGCCAGCAGCTTAGGGGGACAGGGCAGCACCGGGGAGCTGTTTTTT CASSLGGQGSTGELFF
NA TRBJ1-6 NA TRBV27 TGTGCCAGCAGTTTAGAGGGAGATAATTCACCCCTCCACTTT CASSLEGDNSPLHF
NA TRBJ1-2 NA TRBV28 TGTGCCAGCAGTGTCGAAAGTGGCTACACCTTC CASSVESGYTF
NA TRBJ2-1 few TRBV19 TGTGCCAGTAGTATTTTGCCAGGGACCTACAATGAGCAGTTCTTC CASSILPGTYNEQFF
NA TRBJ1-4 few TRBV4-1 TGCGCCAGCAGCCGAACCGCCGGAGCTTCAACTAATGAAAAACTGTTTTTT CASSRTAGASTNEKLFF
NA TRBJ1-1 NA TRBV29-1 TGCAGCGGACGTTTGAACACTGAAGCTTTCTTT CSGRLNTEAFF